In its sample, the clone carrying this TCR beta chain was seen many times. Its antigen is currently unknown. The second PCR ran roughly 6 to 12 cycles with a sample-barcoded 5' primer and J-beta primers. In TCRdb, the 5' RACE reads were re-called with MiXCR into one record per CDR3 protein. The data hold about 1.6 million distinct CDR3 sequences, with about 32% observed a single time. This sample is drawn from a study of blood T cells in healthy people across ages. Notes on the study in general: PBMCs went unsorted, and a conclusive naive versus antigen-experienced comparison was therefore prevented. When set beside aged donors, long-lived donors presented more naive CD4+ cells and higher diversity.

In each sample, at least 7 million PBMCs were isolated. This CDR3 contains 15 residues. The ends lost 5 bases at V and 7 bases at J; junction bases unmatched: 5. The germline gives CDR1 MNHNY, CDR2 SVGAGI (reference sequence). Sequencing was carried out using blood. This clonotype originated in a woman aged 25 to 39 in good health. The V call is TRBV6-6, the J call TRBJ2-1, with 13 bases matching TRBD2. CDR3 DNA sequence: TGTGCCAGCAGTCCGCGGACTAGCGGGAGAAATGAGCAGTTCTTC. It yields the protein CASSPRTSGRNEQFF.